These T cell receptor beta chains were read from a single sample in a study of CD8 T cells in Susac syndrome. TCRdb called the immunoSEQ multiplex PCR reads again in MiXCR, with one record for every CDR3 protein. The data contain 51,000 or so distinct CDR3 sequences, approximately 93% of them singletons. The source material was CD8+ T cells from PBMCs. The receptors come from a human donor in good health. CDR3s include the opening cysteine and the closing phenylalanine or tryptophan. A D gene is named only where the DNA matches it firmly. Size values are once, few and many counts, or a class for expanded clones, and some rows have none.

-	TRBV14	-	TRBJ2-1	CASSHRLTNYNEQFF	TGTGCCAGCAGCCATCGACTTACCAACTACAATGAGCAGTTCTTC
-	TRBV10-3	-	TRBJ2-7	CAIRTGIAYEQYF	TGTGCCATCAGGACAGGAATTGCCTACGAGCAGTACTTC
-	TRBV25-1	-	TRBJ1-1	CASRNTEAFF	TGTGCCAGCCGGAACACTGAAGCTTTCTTT
-	TRBV7-9	-	TRBJ2-7	CASSIRGYNVGEQYF	TGTGCCAGCAGCATCCGGGGATACAACGTCGGGGAGCAGTACTTC
TRBD1	TRBV29-1	-	TRBJ2-1	CSVDGGQYNEQFF	TGCAGCGTTGATGGGGGACAGTACAATGAGCAGTTCTTC
-	TRBV9	-	TRBJ1-1	CASSPRGGTNTEAFF	TGTGCCAGCAGCCCCCGGGGAGGGACGAACACTGAAGCTTTCTTT
-	TRBV19	few	TRBJ2-3	CATSGTWSTDTQYF	TGTGCCACTTCCGGGACCTGGAGCACAGATACGCAGTATTTT
-	TRBV29-1	-	TRBJ2-7	CSVQSGQDSNFYEQYF	TGCAGCGTCCAGTCTGGGCAGGACAGTAACTTCTACGAGCAGTACTTC
-	TRBV30	-	TRBJ2-7	CAWSVPESSYEQYF	TGTGCCTGGAGTGTACCAGAGAGCTCCTACGAGCAGTACTTC
-	TRBV10-2	-	TRBJ1-5	CASQSGNQPQHF	TGCGCCAGCCAGTCGGGCAATCAGCCCCAGCATTTT
-	TRBV19	-	TRBJ2-1	CASSFRLSDEQFF	TGTGCCAGTAGTTTCAGACTTAGCGATGAGCAGTTCTTC
-	TRBV27	few	TRBJ2-7	CASSFGAGYEQYF	TGTGCCAGCAGTTTCGGAGCCGGCTACGAGCAGTACTTC
-	TRBV15	-	TRBJ2-1	CATSRDLGGGNEQFF	TGTGCCACCAGCAGAGATCTTGGGGGTGGCAATGAGCAGTTCTTC
TRBD2	TRBV12-3/TRBV12-4	-	TRBJ2-5	CASSLGTSPETQYF	TGTGCCAGCAGTCTCGGGACTAGCCCAGAGACCCAGTACTTC
-	TRBV5-6	-	TRBJ2-7	CASSTGPGEQYF	TGTGCCAGCAGCACGGGCCCCGGAGAGCAGTACTTC
TRBD2	TRBV27	-	TRBJ2-7	CASSLGTSASYEQYF	TGTGCCAGCAGCCTCGGGACTAGCGCCTCCTACGAGCAGTACTTC
-	TRBV7-6	-	TRBJ1-1	CASTRLANTEAFF	TGTGCCAGCACCCGATTGGCGAACACTGAAGCTTTCTTT
-	TRBV3-1	-	TRBJ2-1	CASSQAHRVNNEQFF	TGTGCCAGCAGCCAAGCGCATAGGGTAAACAATGAGCAGTTCTTC
-	TRBV3-1	-	TRBJ1-1	CASSPRVGSTEAFF	TGTGCCAGCAGCCCAAGGGTCGGCAGTACTGAAGCTTTCTTT
-	TRBV2	-	TRBJ1-2	CASSEGAGTYYGYTF	TGTGCCAGCAGTGAAGGGGCTGGGACGTACTATGGCTACACCTTC
-	TRBV7-6	-	TRBJ2-7	CASSLYPGYYEQYF	TGTGCCAGCAGCTTATACCCGGGGTACTACGAGCAGTACTTC
TRBD1	TRBV7-9	-	TRBJ1-2	CASSSLGTDGGYTF	TGTGCCAGCAGCTCGCTGGGGACAGATGGGGGCTACACCTTC
TRBD1	TRBV4-1	-	TRBJ2-3	CASSQGGQVITDTQYF	TGCGCCAGCAGCCAAGGCGGACAGGTCATCACAGATACGCAGTATTTT
-	TRBV4-1	-	TRBJ2-3	CASSQEPPDTQYF	TGCGCCAGCAGCCAAGAACCCCCGGATACGCAGTATTTT
-	TRBV20-1	once	TRBJ2-7	CSASGTDSYEQYF	TGCAGTGCTTCCGGGACGGACTCCTACGAGCAGTACTTC
-	TRBV29-1	-	TRBJ2-7	CSARGGSYEQYF	TGCAGCGCTCGAGGGGGGTCCTACGAGCAGTACTTC
-	TRBV11-2	few	TRBJ2-7	CASSLGVSYEQYF	TGTGCCAGCAGTTTAGGGGTCTCCTACGAGCAGTACTTC
-	TRBV10-3	-	TRBJ1-1	CAIRDGGSEAFF	TGTGCCATCAGGGACGGAGGGAGTGAAGCTTTCTTT
-	TRBV29-1	-	TRBJ2-2	CSGAGTPNTGELFF	TGCAGCGGGGCCGGGACTCCGAACACCGGGGAGCTGTTTTTT
-	TRBV20-1	-	TRBJ2-7	CSANAGYGEQYF	TGCAGTGCCAATGCAGGCTACGGGGAGCAGTACTTC
-	TRBV4-1	-	TRBJ1-3	CASSQDTGTGNTIYF	TGCGCCAGCAGCCAAGATACCGGTACTGGAAACACCATATATTTT
-	TRBV3-1	-	TRBJ2-1	CASTETGSGPYNEQFF	TGTGCCAGCACCGAAACCGGTAGCGGCCCTTACAATGAGCAGTTCTTC
-	TRBV5-1	-	TRBJ2-2	CATAGPPNGELFF	TGCGCCACCGCGGGGCCCCCCAACGGGGAGCTGTTTTTT
-	TRBV5-1	once	TRBJ2-7	CASSLRTQAGEQYF	TGCGCCAGCAGCTTGCGGACCCAAGCTGGGGAGCAGTACTTC
-	TRBV29-1	-	TRBJ2-5	CSVEEGKYQETQYF	TGCAGCGTTGAAGAGGGGAAGTACCAAGAGACCCAGTACTTC
-	TRBV10-2	once	TRBJ1-2	CASSESPGSYGYTF	TGCGCCAGCAGTGAGTCGCCGGGAAGCTATGGCTACACCTTC
-	TRBV7-2	-	TRBJ2-3	CASSLDSGGTDTQYF	TGTGCCAGCAGCTTAGACTCGGGGGGCACAGATACGCAGTATTTT
-	TRBV29-1	-	TRBJ2-7	CSVEVGSYEQYF	TGCAGCGTTGAAGTCGGGTCCTACGAGCAGTACTTC
TRBD2	TRBV3-1	-	TRBJ2-4	CASSQESLAGGPAKNIQYF	TGTGCCAGCAGCCAAGAGTCGCTAGCGGGAGGGCCTGCCAAAAACATTCAGTACTTC
-	TRBV2	-	TRBJ2-2	CASSLPVGGTGELFF	TGTGCCAGCAGTCTACCTGTGGGCGGCACCGGGGAGCTGTTTTTT
-	TRBV20-1	-	TRBJ2-5	CSASSAEVPYQETQYF	TGCAGTGCTAGCTCCGCGGAGGTTCCATACCAAGAGACCCAGTACTTC